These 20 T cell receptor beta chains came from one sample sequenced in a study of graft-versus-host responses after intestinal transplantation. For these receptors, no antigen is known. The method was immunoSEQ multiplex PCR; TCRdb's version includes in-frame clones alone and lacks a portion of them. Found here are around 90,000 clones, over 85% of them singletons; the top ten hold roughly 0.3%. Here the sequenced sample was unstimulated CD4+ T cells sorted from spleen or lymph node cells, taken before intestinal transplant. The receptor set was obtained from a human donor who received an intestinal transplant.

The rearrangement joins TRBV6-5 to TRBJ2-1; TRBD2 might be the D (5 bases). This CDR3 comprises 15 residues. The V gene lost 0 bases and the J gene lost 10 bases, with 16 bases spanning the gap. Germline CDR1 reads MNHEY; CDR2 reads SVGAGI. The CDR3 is CASSYSTRATGEQFF. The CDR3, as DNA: TGTGCCAGCAGTTACTCGACTCGAGCGACGGGGGAGCAGTTCTTC.

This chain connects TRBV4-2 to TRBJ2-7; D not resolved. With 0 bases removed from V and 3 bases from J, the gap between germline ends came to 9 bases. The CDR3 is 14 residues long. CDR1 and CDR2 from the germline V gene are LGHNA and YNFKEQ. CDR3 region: CASSQDPVDYEQYF. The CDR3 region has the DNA TGTGCCAGCAGCCAAGATCCGGTGGACTACGAGCAGTACTTC.

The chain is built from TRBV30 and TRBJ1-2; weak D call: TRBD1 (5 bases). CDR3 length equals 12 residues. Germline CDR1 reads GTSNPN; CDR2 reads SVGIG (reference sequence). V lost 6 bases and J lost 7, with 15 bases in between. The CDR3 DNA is TGTGCCTGCCAGGGTTCAGGAGTTGGCTACACCTTC. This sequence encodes CACQGSGVGYTF.

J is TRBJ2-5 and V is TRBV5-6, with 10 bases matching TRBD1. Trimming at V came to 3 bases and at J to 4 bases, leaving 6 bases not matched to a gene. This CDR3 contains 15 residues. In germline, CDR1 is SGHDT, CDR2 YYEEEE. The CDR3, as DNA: TGTGCCAGCAGCTCCGCGGGACAGGGGTTAGAGACCCAGTACTTC. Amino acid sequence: CASSSAGQGLETQYF.

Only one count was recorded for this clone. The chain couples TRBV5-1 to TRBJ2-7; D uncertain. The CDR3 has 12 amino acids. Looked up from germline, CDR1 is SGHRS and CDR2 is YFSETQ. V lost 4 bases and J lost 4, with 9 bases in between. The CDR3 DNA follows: TGCGCCAGCAGCCACGATAGGTACGAGCAGTACTTC. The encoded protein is CASSHDRYEQYF.

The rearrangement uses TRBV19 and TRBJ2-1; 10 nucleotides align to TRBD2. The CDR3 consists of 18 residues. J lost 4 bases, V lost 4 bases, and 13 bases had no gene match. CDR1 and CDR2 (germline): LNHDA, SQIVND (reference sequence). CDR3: CASSRLAGEGVPYNEQFF. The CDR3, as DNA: TGTGCCAGTAGTAGGCTAGCGGGAGAGGGGGTACCTTACAATGAGCAGTTCTTC.

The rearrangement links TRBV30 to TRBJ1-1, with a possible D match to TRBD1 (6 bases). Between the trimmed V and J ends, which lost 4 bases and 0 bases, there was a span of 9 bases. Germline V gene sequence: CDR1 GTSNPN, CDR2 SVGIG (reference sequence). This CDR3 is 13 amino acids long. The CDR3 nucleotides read TGTGCCTGGAACAGGGAGATGAACACTGAAGCTTTCTTT. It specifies CAWNREMNTEAFF.

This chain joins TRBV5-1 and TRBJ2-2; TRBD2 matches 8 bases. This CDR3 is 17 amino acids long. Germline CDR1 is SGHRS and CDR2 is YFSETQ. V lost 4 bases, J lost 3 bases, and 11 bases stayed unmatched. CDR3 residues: CASSTLPRAGDTGELFF. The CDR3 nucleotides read TGCGCCAGCAGCACCCTACCCCGAGCGGGGGACACCGGGGAGCTGTTTTTT.

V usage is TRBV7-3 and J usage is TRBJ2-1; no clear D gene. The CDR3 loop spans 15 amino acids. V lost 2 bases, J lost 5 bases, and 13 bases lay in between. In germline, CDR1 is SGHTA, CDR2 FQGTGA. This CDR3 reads CASSLERSRNNEQFF. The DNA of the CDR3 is TGTGCCAGCAGCTTAGAGAGATCTCGGAACAATGAGCAGTTCTTC.

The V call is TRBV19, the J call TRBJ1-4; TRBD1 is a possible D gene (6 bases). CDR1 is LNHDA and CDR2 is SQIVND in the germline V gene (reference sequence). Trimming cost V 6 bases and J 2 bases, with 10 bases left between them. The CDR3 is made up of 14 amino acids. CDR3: CASRQGPTNEKLFF. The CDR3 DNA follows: TGTGCCAGTAGGCAGGGGCCGACTAATGAAAAACTGTTTTTT.

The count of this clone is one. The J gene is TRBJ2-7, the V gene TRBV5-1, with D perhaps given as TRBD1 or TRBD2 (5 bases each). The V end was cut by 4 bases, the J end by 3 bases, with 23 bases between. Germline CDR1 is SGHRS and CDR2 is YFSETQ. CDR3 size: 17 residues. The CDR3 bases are TGCGCCAGCAGCGGCCACCAGAACTGGGACGGTATCTACGAGCAGTACTTC. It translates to CASSGHQNWDGIYEQYF. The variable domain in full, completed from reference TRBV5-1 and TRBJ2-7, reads KAGVTQTPRYLIKTRGQQVTLSCSPISGHRSVSWYQQTPGQGLQFLFEYFSETQRNKGNFPGRFSGRQFSNSRSEMNVSTLELGDSALYLCASSGHQNWDGIYEQYFGPGTRLTVT.

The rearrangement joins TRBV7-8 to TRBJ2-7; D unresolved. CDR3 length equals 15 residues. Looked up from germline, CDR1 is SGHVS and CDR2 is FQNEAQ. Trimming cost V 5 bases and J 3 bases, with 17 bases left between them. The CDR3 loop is CASSHHRYSDYEQYF. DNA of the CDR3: TGTGCCAGCAGCCACCATCGGTACTCGGACTACGAGCAGTACTTC. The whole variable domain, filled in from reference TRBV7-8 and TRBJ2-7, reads GAGVSQSPRYKVAKRGQDVALRCDPISGHVSLFWYQQALGQGPEFLTYFQNEAQLDKSGLPSDRFFAERPEGSVSTLKIQRTQQEDSAVYLCASSHHRYSDYEQYFGPGTRLTVT.

Written as DNA, the CDR3 is TGTGCCAGCAGTGACCAAGGGGGAAGCAATCAGCCCCAGCATTTT. It codes for CASSDQGGSNQPQHF. The genes are TRBV25-1 and TRBJ1-5, with D possibly TRBD1 on 6 matching bases. V was clipped by 3 bases and J by 1 base, with 10 bases between them. Per germline, CDR1 MGHDK and CDR2 SYGVNS. This CDR3 region has 15 residues.

CDR3 nucleotides: TGTACGAGTACGAGTGGCACAGATACGCAGTATTTT. Its protein product is CTSTSGTDTQYF. The chain recombines TRBV6-5 with TRBJ2-3; no definite D call. The CDR3 length is 12 residues. CDR1 and CDR2 from the germline V gene are MNHEY and SVGAGI.

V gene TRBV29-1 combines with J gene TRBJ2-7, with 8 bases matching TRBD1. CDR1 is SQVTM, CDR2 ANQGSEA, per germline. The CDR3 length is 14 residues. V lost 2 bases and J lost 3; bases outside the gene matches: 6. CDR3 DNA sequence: TGCAGCGTTGAAAAGGCCAGGGGGCACTACGAGCAGTACTTC. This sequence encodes CSVEKARGHYEQYF.

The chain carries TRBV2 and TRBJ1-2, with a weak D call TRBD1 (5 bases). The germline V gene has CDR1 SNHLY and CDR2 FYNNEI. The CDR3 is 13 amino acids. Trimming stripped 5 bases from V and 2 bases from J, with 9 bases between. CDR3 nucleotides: TGTGCCAGCAGTACAGGAGTAAACTATGGCTACACCTTC. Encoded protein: CASSTGVNYGYTF.

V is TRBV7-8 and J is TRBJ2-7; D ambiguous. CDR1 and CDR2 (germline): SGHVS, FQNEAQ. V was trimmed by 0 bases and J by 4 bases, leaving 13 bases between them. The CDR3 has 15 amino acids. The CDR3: CASSLAGSRDYEQYF. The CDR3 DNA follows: TGTGCCAGCAGCTTAGCAGGCTCAAGGGATTACGAGCAGTACTTC. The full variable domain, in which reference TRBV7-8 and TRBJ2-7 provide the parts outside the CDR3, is GAGVSQSPRYKVAKRGQDVALRCDPISGHVSLFWYQQALGQGPEFLTYFQNEAQLDKSGLPSDRFFAERPEGSVSTLKIQRTQQEDSAVYLCASSLAGSRDYEQYFGPGTRLTVT.

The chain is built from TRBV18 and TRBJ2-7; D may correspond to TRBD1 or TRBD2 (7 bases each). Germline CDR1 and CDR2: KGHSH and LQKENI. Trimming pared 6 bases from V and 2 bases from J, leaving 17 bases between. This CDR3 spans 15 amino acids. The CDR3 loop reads CASSAQGRETYEQYF. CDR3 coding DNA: TGTGCCAGCTCCGCACAGGGGAGGGAAACCTACGAGCAGTACTTC.

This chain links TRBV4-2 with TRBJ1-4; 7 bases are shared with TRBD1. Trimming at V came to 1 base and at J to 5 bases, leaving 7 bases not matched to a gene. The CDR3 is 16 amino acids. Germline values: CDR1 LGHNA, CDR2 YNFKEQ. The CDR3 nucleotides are TGTGCCAGCAGCCAAGGAGAGGGGACAGCGAATGAAAAACTGTTTTTT. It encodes CASSQGEGTANEKLFF.

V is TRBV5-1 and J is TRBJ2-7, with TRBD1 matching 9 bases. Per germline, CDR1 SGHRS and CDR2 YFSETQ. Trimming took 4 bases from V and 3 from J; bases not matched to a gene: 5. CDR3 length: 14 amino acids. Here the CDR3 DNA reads TGCGCCAGCAGCGCCGTGGACAGGGGCTACGAGCAGTACTTC. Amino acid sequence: CASSAVDRGYEQYF.